These 14 T cell receptor beta chains share one sample of origin, sequenced in a study of post-analysis software for immune sequencing data. Overall study results and limits: A handful of TRBV segments appeared more often in patients than in controls, and TRBV5-6, TRBV5-1 and TRBV20-1 were among these.

What these receptors recognize is not known. Built from TCR beta cDNA, the libraries had unique molecular identifiers in them. TCRdb used MiXCR to reprocess the PCR reads, holding one entry per CDR3 protein. The profile shows fewer than 600,000 distinct CDR3 sequences, around 40% of them singletons. The sequencing sample was made of blood. These receptors all come from a girl aged 10 to 17 with multiple sclerosis.

In this sample, this clonotype turned up a few times. The V gene is TRBV29-1, the J gene TRBJ1-2; 7 positions agree with TRBD1. V trimming: 4 bases; J trimming: 8 bases; junction bases outside the gene matches: 7. The CDR3 has 12 residues. Germline CDR1 SQVTM, CDR2 ANQGSEA. The chain's CDR3 is CSVGDRRGGYTF. In nucleotides, the CDR3 is TGCAGCGTTGGGGACAGAAGGGGAGGCTACACCTTC.

The rearrangement uses TRBV28 and TRBJ1-2; D possibly corresponds to TRBD1 (6 bases). Germline values: CDR1 MDHEN, CDR2 SYDVKM. CDR3 size: 13 residues. V was trimmed by 6 bases and J by 4 bases, leaving 12 bases between them. CDR3: CASSNTGTYGYTF. The CDR3 coding sequence is TGTGCCAGCAGCAATACAGGGACCTATGGCTACACCTTC.

This clonotype has more than one count but fewer than ten. The chain recombines TRBV2 with TRBJ1-2; no clear D gene. The CDR3 consists of 15 residues. In germline, CDR1 is SNHLY, CDR2 FYNNEI. The V end lost 3 bases, the J end lost 2 bases, and 13 bases lay between the germline ends. This CDR3 reads CASSEDVRHNYGYTF. The CDR3 bases are TGTGCCAGCAGTGAGGATGTCAGACACAACTATGGCTACACCTTC.

The V gene is TRBV20-1, the J gene TRBJ2-7; D unresolved. The CDR3 extends over 12 amino acids. Trimming left V 1 base short and J 1 base short, with 5 bases between. Germline assignment: CDR1 DFQATT and CDR2 SNEGSKA (reference sequence). DNA for the CDR3: TGCAGTGCTAGAGTTCCTTCCTACGAGCAGTACTTC. This encodes CSARVPSYEQYF.

This clonotype has a handful of counts. This chain connects TRBV11-2 to TRBJ2-7, with 7 bases fitting TRBD1. Germline V gene sequence: CDR1 SGHAT, CDR2 FQNNGV. V shed 0 bases and J 7 bases; nucleotides not matched to a gene: 0. This CDR3 has 12 residues. The DNA of the CDR3 is TGTGCCAGCAGCTTAGAGACAGGGGAGCAGTACTTC. It is translated as CASSLETGEQYF.

Worth noting for this clonotype: One junction end does not reproduce the germline sequence, and a read error may be involved. V gene TRBV7-2 combines with J gene TRBJ2-5; D remains unclear. In germline, CDR1 is SGHTA, CDR2 FQGNSA. CDR3 size: 12 residues. In DNA, the CDR3 is TGTGTCAGCAGCCCAAATAGTGGGACCCAGTACTTC. Translated: CVSSPNSGTQYF.

This clonotype is a singleton in its sample. V usage is TRBV4-1 and J usage is TRBJ2-3, with D possibly being TRBD2 (6 bases). This CDR3 spans 17 amino acids. Germline V gene sequence: CDR1 MGHRA, CDR2 YSYEKL. V lost 3 bases to trimming and J lost 2 bases, with 18 bases between them. The CDR3 loop is CASSHKGLGGLTDTQYF. The CDR3 region has the DNA TGCGCCAGCAGCCACAAGGGACTCGGCGGGCTCACAGATACGCAGTATTTT.

The rearrangement uses TRBV20-1 and TRBJ2-6, with 8 bases fitting TRBD1. The CDR3 is 16 amino acids. CDR1 is DFQATT, CDR2 SNEGSKA, per germline (reference sequence). Germline trimming cut 5 bases from V and 0 bases from J; bases unmatched to any gene: 6. In DNA form, the CDR3 reads TGCAGTGCTCCTACAGGGGGGAGCTCTGGGGCCAACGTCCTGACTTTC. It codes for CSAPTGGSSGANVLTF.

This chain links TRBV20-1 with TRBJ2-7; no reliable D call. Germline lookup yields CDR1 DFQATT and CDR2 SNEGSKA (reference sequence). With 3 bases removed from V and 0 bases from J, the gap between germline ends came to 9 bases. The CDR3 spans 13 residues. CDR3 sequence reads: CSASRASSYEQYF. CDR3 DNA sequence: TGCAGTGCTAGTCGGGCCTCCTCCTACGAGCAGTACTTC.

V usage is TRBV20-1 and J usage is TRBJ2-7, with D perhaps TRBD1 or TRBD2 (5 bases each). V dropped 4 bases and J dropped 7 bases, with 23 bases sitting between them. The CDR3 totals 15 residues. Looked up from germline, CDR1 is DFQATT and CDR2 is SNEGSKA (reference sequence). The CDR3 DNA follows: TGCAGTGCTACCACTAGGCAGGGTAGTATCGATGAGCAGTACTTC. Its protein is CSATTRQGSIDEQYF.

This clonotype was found a few times. The V gene is TRBV18, the J gene TRBJ2-3; D is perhaps TRBD1 (6 bases). The CDR3 covers 13 residues. The germline CDR1 and CDR2 sequences are KGHSH and LQKENI. The ends were cut back, 4 bases at V and 1 base at J, with 6 bases in the middle. The CDR3 reads CASSRTGTDTQYF. The CDR3 DNA sequence: TGTGCCAGCTCACGGACAGGCACAGATACGCAGTATTTT.

The V and J genes are TRBV29-1 and TRBJ1-5; tentatively, D is TRBD1 (5 bases). The CDR3 has 13 amino acids. CDR1 SQVTM and CDR2 ANQGSEA come from the germline V gene. Deletions cut 2 bases from V and 3 bases from J, with 8 bases between. The CDR3 nucleotides are TGCAGCGTTGAACAGGGCTTCAATCAGCCCCAGCATTTT. It codes for CSVEQGFNQPQHF.

The chain joins TRBV11-2 to TRBJ2-5; D might be TRBD1 (6 bases). V was cut by 2 bases and J by 5 bases, with 18 bases left in between. Germline CDR1 is SGHAT and CDR2 is FQNNGV. CDR3 size: 16 residues. The DNA of the CDR3 is TGTGCCAGCAGCTTACCAAAGACAGGAGTCTCGGAGACCCAGTACTTC. Its protein is CASSLPKTGVSETQYF. Based on the CDR3 plus reference TRBV11-2 and TRBJ2-5, the full variable domain is EAGVAQSPRYKIIEKRQSVAFWCNPISGHATLYWYQQILGQGPKLLIQFQNNGVVDDSQLPKDRFSAERLKGVDSTLKIQPAKLEDSAVYLCASSLPKTGVSETQYFGPGTRLLVL.

The chain joins TRBV29-1 to TRBJ1-4, with D hard to call. V lost 0 bases to trimming and J lost 12 bases, with 11 bases between them. Looked up from germline, CDR1 is SQVTM and CDR2 is ANQGSEA. The CDR3 runs 12 residues. The CDR3 is CSVEDRGEELFF. DNA for the CDR3: TGCAGCGTTGAAGATCGCGGGGAGGAACTGTTTTTT.